This T cell receptor (beta chain) was sequenced during a study of breast tumors, draining lymph nodes, adjacent tissues. Notes on the study in general: Tumors had less TCR diversity than lymph nodes, more than nontumor tissue. Tumor T cell lymph node origin was a supported hypothesis, not proven.

The lymph nodes were axillary draining lymph nodes from breast cancer patients. For this clonotype: Its antigen is as yet unknown.

There are 17 residues in the CDR3. Germline loops: CDR1 MNHNY, CDR2 SVGAGI (reference sequence). With 6 bases removed from V and 9 bases from J, the gap between germline ends came to 24 bases. TCRdb re-analysed the multiplex PCR reads in MiXCR, keeping a single row per CDR3 protein. The repertoire consists of around 250,000 distinct CDR3 sequences, with roughly a third occurring once and the leading ten covering roughly 3.5%. The V gene is TRBV6-6, the J gene TRBJ1-6; tentative D call: TRBD1 (6 bases). The specimen sequenced was axillary lymph node tissue. The receptor was derived from a female donor with breast cancer. Some clones in this sample may be carry-over from other donors' samples. This CDR3 reads CASRIESRTARSSPLHF. CDR3 in DNA: TGTGCCAGCAGAATCGAAAGCCGGACAGCACGATCTTCACCCCTCCACTTT.